Given below is one T cell receptor (beta chain) in context. The antigen it recognizes is unknown. There are no base qualities to consult, and no much larger clone falls within one base. Whole blood was collected in K2EDTA tubes by collaborating institutions according to the institutions' own protocols. Collaborator samples were shipped for TCRbeta analysis as frozen whole blood, isolated PBMCs, or DNA extracted from either sample type. The immunoSEQ Assay, a bias-controlled multiplex PCR, was used to amplify TCRbeta CDR3 regions from genomic DNA. The paper's processing steps were these. The number of nucleated cells in each sample was estimated from the amplification of reference gene primers within the assay. Sequence reads were collapsed and filtered to measure the absolute abundance of every unique TCRbeta CDR3 rearrangement. For each sample, productive Simpson clonality was calculated by taking the square root of Simpson's diversity index across productive rearrangements. The clones in this table, taken by TCRdb from immuneACCESS, are in-frame only. Not every clone is retained; where verified, under half of the shortfall comes from an unresolved V gene, and the cause of the rest is unknown. V and J calls and clone size are given by that table; D and trimming were obtained from the DNA. This sample has 71,000 or so clones in its table, and about nine tenths of those were observed once. Clones ranked in the top ten supply around a sixth of the sample.

This record comes from a study of blood T cell repertoires in COVID-19 (dated by TCRdb to 2019 to 2021). A note on the overall study: The collaborator samples originated in the United States, Italy and Spain and spanned the acute and convalescent phases of COVID-19. The repertoires were made available in a free public database intended to serve as a resource for research on the immune response to SARS-CoV-2. The sample metadata nearly always contained a de-identified subject ID, COVID-19 status, age in years and sex. The material from the prospective study consisted of cDNA or gDNA derived from T cells, B-cell-depleted T cells, or PBMCs. Deeply sampled blood TCRbeta repertoires from subjects exposed to, actively infected with, or recovered from COVID-19 were included in the dataset. Samples came from the ongoing ImmuneRACE study (first 160 participants) plus 1,254 subjects from 6 global collaborators. HLA class I and class II types, where available, came from metadata supplied by the sample provider rather than from assay-based typing. Results and caveats for the whole study, not just this receptor: How much clinical and demographic metadata was included differed by source and by participant, and the metadata was provided uncurated.

The germline V gene (reference sequence) sets CDR1 to LGHDT and CDR2 to YNNKEL. After removal of 1 base from V and 7 bases from J, the junction retains 11 bases not matched to a gene. The CDR3 runs 16 residues from the cysteine to the phenylalanine. CDR3 DNA only is kept here, 48 bases in frame from base 1. The sequencing sample was made of peripheral blood. This TCR was recovered from an elderly man in a cohort sampled during active COVID-19. The V gene is TRBV3-1 (or the pseudogene TRBV3-2) and the J gene is TRBJ1-2; the central 8 bases match TRBD1. The CDR3 in this case is CASSQALGTGVVGYTF. The DNA sequence is TGTGCCAGCAGCCAAGCCCTTGGGACAGGAGTTGTTGGCTACACCTTC.